This entry concerns a single TCR beta chain. The CDR3 is 14 residues long. V lost 0 bases, J lost 9 bases, and 14 bases lay in between. Germline loops: CDR1 LNHNV, CDR2 YYDKDF (reference sequence). Some clones are missing from TCRdb's copy, which holds only in-frame ones; the method was immunoSEQ multiplex PCR. Among 150,000 to 170,000 clones listed, roughly 71% were seen once. This record comes from a study of blood T cell repertoires in COVID-19. Study details: Samples of COVID-19 (acute and convalescent) were obtained from the United States, Italy and Spain.

V is TRBV15 and J is TRBJ2-5, with a weak D call TRBD2 (6 bases). Sequencing was done on a sample of peripheral blood. The clonotype was recovered from a woman aged 80 or over with acute or convalescent COVID-19. The DNA of the CDR3 is TGTGCCACCAGCAGAGACGTGGTTCCGGGGGCCCAGTACTTC. It encodes CATSRDVVPGAQYF.